Detailed here is one T cell receptor (beta chain). As originally analysed: Counts of nucleated cells, estimated from reference gene primer amplification, were obtained. Assay: immunoSEQ multiplex PCR; the TCRdb copy retains only in-frame clones and omits some. That table supplies the V and J calls and clone size; D and trimming were determined from the DNA. The sample lists 50,000 or so clones, 85% to 90% occurring once. The data belong to a study of blood T cell repertoires in COVID-19. On the study more broadly: The United States, Italy and Spain supplied acute and convalescent COVID-19 samples. From T cells, B-cell-depleted T cells, or PBMCs came the material, which was cDNA or gDNA.

Per germline, CDR1 LNHDA and CDR2 SQIVND (reference sequence). The CDR3 extends over 15 amino acids. The trim removed 3 bases at V and 7 bases at J, leaving 5 bases unmatched. This receptor was identified in a man in his forties with active COVID-19. The sample comprised peripheral blood. This chain joins TRBV19 and TRBJ2-1; TRBD2 aligns across 11 bases. CDR3 nucleotides: TGTGCCAGTAGTATGACTAGCGGGACTAGGAATGAGCAGTTCTTC. It encodes CASSMTSGTRNEQFF. The full variable domain, rest sourced from reference TRBV19 and TRBJ2-1, is DGGITQSPKYLFRKEGQNVTLSCEQNLNHDAMYWYRQDPGQGLRLIYYSQIVNDFQKGDIAEGYSVSREKKESFPLTVTSAQKNPTAFYLCASSMTSGTRNEQFFGPGTRLTVL.